These 18 T cell receptor beta chains share one sample of origin, sequenced in a study of blood T cell repertoires in COVID-19. Repertoires were generated with immunoSEQ multiplex PCR, while TCRdb's copy carries only in-frame clones and drops some. The data contain about 110,000 clones, about 85% of them singletons. Sequences were obtained from peripheral blood. The receptors derive from a woman between 65 and 79 years old with acute or convalescent COVID-19.

This clone was counted a single time. The chain uses TRBV5-1 and TRBJ2-7; 13 nucleotides line up with TRBD2. Germline V gene lookup returns CDR1 SGHRS and CDR2 YFSETQ. The V gene end was trimmed by 0 bases and the J gene end by 5 bases; junction bases not matched to a gene: 5. The CDR3 runs 16 residues. CDR3 in amino acids: CASSLVLAGGADEQYF. In DNA form, the CDR3 reads TGCGCCAGCAGCTTGGTACTAGCGGGAGGGGCCGACGAGCAGTACTTC.

This clone occurred a few times. The rearrangement joins TRBV25-1 to TRBJ2-5; tentative D call: TRBD2 (5 bases). CDR1 is MGHDK, CDR2 SYGVNS, per germline. The CDR3 runs 15 residues. The V and J ends lost 3 bases and 5 bases respectively, with 16 bases between them. CDR3 protein: CASSDIRGLGETQYF. In nucleotides, the CDR3 is TGTGCCAGCAGTGATATAAGAGGGTTGGGGGAGACCCAGTACTTC.

The chain combines TRBV11-2 with TRBJ2-7, with D perhaps matching TRBD2 (6 bases). Trimming left V 4 bases short and J 0 bases short, with 10 bases between. CDR1 and CDR2 (germline): SGHAT, FQNNGV. CDR3 length equals 14 residues. The CDR3 here is CASSWDSFSYEQYV. CDR3 sequence (DNA): TGTGCCAGCAGCTGGGACTCCTTCTCCTACGAGCAGTACGTC.

The chain couples TRBV30 to TRBJ2-1, with D maybe TRBD2 (6 bases). Germline CDR1 reads GTSNPN; CDR2 reads SVGIG (reference sequence). The CDR3 has 14 residues. Trimming removed 4 bases from V and 3 bases from J, with 13 bases in between. The CDR3 loop reads CAWIGRGLYNEQFF. The CDR3 DNA reads TGTGCCTGGATCGGTCGGGGACTCTACAATGAGCAGTTCTTC.

This chain joins TRBV19 and TRBJ1-6, with TRBD1 matching over 8 bases. V shed 6 bases and J 7 bases; nucleotides not matched to a gene: 2. Germline V lookup: CDR1 LNHDA, CDR2 SQIVND (reference sequence). CDR3 size: 13 residues. The CDR3 DNA sequence: TGTGCCAGTAGCCAGGGGGCAAATTCACCCCTCCACTTT. Translating it yields CASSQGANSPLHF.

The rearrangement links TRBV28 to TRBJ1-2; weak D call: TRBD1 (6 bases). The germline V gene has CDR1 MDHEN and CDR2 SYDVKM. CDR3 length: 14 residues. The ends were cut back, 1 base at V and 8 bases at J, with 14 bases in the middle. The CDR3 protein is CASSLSPITGGYTF. The CDR3 DNA sequence: TGTGCCAGCAGTTTATCTCCAATCACAGGGGGCTACACCTTC.

As for this clone: One end of the junction varies from germline; a read error may be responsible. The rearrangement joins TRBV5-1 to TRBJ2-1, with 16 nucleotides matching TRBD2. Germline CDR1 is SGHRS and CDR2 is YFSETQ. This CDR3 is 20 amino acids long. The CDR3 loop is CTSSSITGLAGGSSYNEQFF. CDR3 coding DNA: TGCACCAGCAGCTCCATAACGGGACTAGCGGGAGGGAGCTCCTACAATGAGCAGTTCTTC.

This chain uses TRBV5-6 with TRBJ2-1, with TRBD1 identical over 7 bases. After removal of 5 bases from V and 10 bases from J, the junction contained 9 bases not matched to a gene. Germline V CDR1 and CDR2: SGHDT, YYEEEE. The CDR3 is made up of 13 amino acids. The CDR3 DNA follows: TGTGCCAGCAGACATACAGGGGCGAGAGAGCAGTTCTTC. This gives the protein CASRHTGAREQFF.

This chain links TRBV5-1 with TRBJ2-1; TRBD2 agrees at 8 bases. Germline CDR1 and CDR2: SGHRS and YFSETQ. The V segment lost 0 bases and the J segment 7 bases; nucleotides outside the gene matches: 15. This CDR3 spans 18 amino acids. CDR3 coding DNA: TGCGCCAGCAGCTTGGTCTTGGGCGGGGGGCAAACGGGGAATGAGCAGTTCTTC. Translating it yields CASSLVLGGGQTGNEQFF.

This clone showed up just once. V is TRBV6-2 or TRBV6-3 and J is TRBJ2-3; unclear D gene. V lost 6 bases to trimming and J lost 3 bases, with 10 bases between them. There are 13 residues in the CDR3. Germline assignment: CDR1 MNHEY and CDR2 SVGEGT. Here the CDR3 DNA reads TGTGCCAGCAGCCTGACATGGACAGATACGCAGTATTTT. It translates to CASSLTWTDTQYF.

V usage is TRBV7-9 and J usage is TRBJ2-1, with D perhaps matching TRBD1 (5 bases). Trimming left V 0 bases short and J 15 bases short, with 15 bases between. Germline V lookup: CDR1 SEHNR, CDR2 FQNEAQ (reference sequence). The CDR3 sequence is 13 residues long. The CDR3 loop reads CASSLAGRQIRFF. Written as DNA, the CDR3 is TGTGCCAGCAGCTTAGCTGGTCGACAGATAAGGTTCTTC.

This chain joins TRBV19 and TRBJ1-3, with 7 bases that match TRBD1. This CDR3 contains 13 residues. V shed 6 bases and J 10 bases; nucleotides not matched to a gene: 9. CDR1 and CDR2 from the germline V gene are LNHDA and SQIVND (reference sequence). The CDR3 bases are TGTGCCAGTAGCGGACAGGTCCTTCGGACCATATATTTT. Amino acids: CASSGQVLRTIYF. Together with reference TRBV19 and TRBJ1-3, the CDR3 gives the full variable domain: DGGITQSPKYLFRKEGQNVTLSCEQNLNHDAMYWYRQDPGQGLRLIYYSQIVNDFQKGDIAEGYSVSREKKESFPLTVTSAQKNPTAFYLCASSGQVLRTIYFGEGSWLTVV.

The rearrangement links TRBV18 to TRBJ1-2, with TRBD1 matching 7 bases. Germline loops: CDR1 KGHSH, CDR2 LQKENI. The junction had 14 bases not matched to a gene; V was cut back by 4 bases and J by 0 bases. This CDR3 spans 18 amino acids. This CDR3 is CASSLSGQATFTNYGYTF. As DNA, the CDR3 is TGTGCCAGCTCACTCTCCGGACAGGCGACCTTCACTAACTATGGCTACACCTTC.

The chain combines TRBV19 with TRBJ1-5, with TRBD1 matching 8 bases. Losses at the gene ends were 2 bases for V and 3 bases for J; bases not matched to a gene: 12. CDR3 length: 18 amino acids. Germline V gene lookup returns CDR1 LNHDA and CDR2 SQIVND (reference sequence). CDR3 sequence (DNA): TGTGCCAGTAGTATAAGTCGTACAGGGGGAGTGGTCAATCAGCCCCAGCATTTT. Translated: CASSISRTGGVVNQPQHF.

The chain has TRBV5-1 and TRBJ1-4; D perhaps matches TRBD1 (6 bases). The CDR3 is made up of 16 amino acids. Trimming removed 3 bases at V and 8 bases at J, with 20 bases between. Per germline, CDR1 SGHRS and CDR2 YFSETQ. The CDR3 loop is CASSSVPTGVNEKLFF. CDR3 sequence (DNA): TGCGCCAGCAGCTCAGTGCCGACAGGAGTTAACGAAAAACTGTTTTTT. Based on the CDR3 plus reference TRBV5-1 and TRBJ1-4, the full variable domain is KAGVTQTPRYLIKTRGQQVTLSCSPISGHRSVSWYQQTPGQGLQFLFEYFSETQRNKGNFPGRFSGRQFSNSRSEMNVSTLELGDSALYLCASSSVPTGVNEKLFFGSGTQLSVL.

The J gene is TRBJ2-2, the V gene TRBV5-4; TRBD1 aligns across 8 bases. With V trimmed by 6 bases and J by 1 base, 2 bases remained unmatched. The germline V gene encodes CDR1 SGHNT and CDR2 YYREEE (reference sequence). CDR3 length: 14 amino acids. The CDR3 nucleotides read TGTGCCAGCACCGGACAGGGGAACACCGGGGAGCTGTTTTTT. Protein: CASTGQGNTGELFF.

This chain connects TRBV2 to TRBJ1-1; perhaps TRBD1 as D (5 bases). The CDR3 loop spans 15 amino acids. The germline gives CDR1 SNHLY, CDR2 FYNNEI. The V end lost 5 bases, the J end lost 3 bases, and 16 bases lay between the germline ends. The CDR3 DNA reads as TGTGCCAGCAGTCCTCCTTTTGGGGCTTACACTGAAGCTTTCTTT. It yields the protein CASSPPFGAYTEAFF.

The chain uses TRBV5-1 and TRBJ2-3, with a weak D call TRBD2 (6 bases). The V end lost 4 bases, the J end lost 6 bases, and 18 bases lay between the germline ends. This CDR3 has 15 residues. Germline lookup yields CDR1 SGHRS and CDR2 YFSETQ. The CDR3 DNA reads as TGCGCCAGCAGCCCGAATCCACGGGGGACTGATACGCAGTATTTT. It yields the protein CASSPNPRGTDTQYF.